These T cell receptor beta chains were read from a single sample in a study of cytomegalovirus exposure and HLA in healthy donors. Produced via immunoSEQ multiplex PCR; TCRdb's table is partial and in-frame only. The data contain 90,000 to 110,000 clones, roughly 15% of them singletons. Sample: PBMCs. These receptors all come from a female donor in good health and CMV-seronegative. Both conserved end residues are part of each CDR3. The D gene is left open where the match is weak. The size field is filled for only some rows; it gives once, few, many or a size class.

v_call	clone_size	j_call	d_call	cdr3_aa	cdr3_nt
TRBV9	-	TRBJ2-3	TRBD2	CASSVAFGASGGPTDTQYF	TGTGCCAGCAGCGTAGCGTTCGGAGCCAGCGGGGGCCCCACAGATACGCAGTATTTT
TRBV5-1	-	TRBJ1-2	-	CASSLGRGDGYTF	TGCGCCAGCAGTTTGGGCAGGGGAGATGGCTACACCTTC
TRBV29-1	-	TRBJ2-2	TRBD2	CSVGDREGRPPGELFF	TGCAGCGTTGGGGACCGGGAGGGTCGCCCCCCCGGGGAGCTGTTTTTT
TRBV28	-	TRBJ1-2	-	CASSRFDGARVTF	TGTGCCAGCAGTCGATTCGACGGAGCCCGGGTCACCTTC
TRBV2	-	TRBJ1-2	TRBD1	CASRAGTGDYGYTF	TGTGCCAGCAGGGCGGGGACAGGAGACTATGGCTACACCTTC
TRBV15	few	TRBJ1-2	-	CATSRGQGGGNYGYTF	TGTGCCACCAGCAGAGGACAAGGAGGTGGTAACTATGGCTACACCTTC
TRBV2	-	TRBJ2-7	TRBD2	CASSDRLAGLGF	TGTGCCAGCAGTGATAGACTAGCGGGGCTGGGCTTC
TRBV19	few	TRBJ1-5	-	CASSIVSGGGVRPQHF	TGTGCCAGTAGTATAGTGTCTGGGGGCGGCGTTCGGCCCCAGCATTTT
TRBV11-2	-	TRBJ2-5	-	CASSLGQGGKTQYF	TGTGCCAGCAGCTTAGGTCAGGGGGGTAAGACCCAGTACTTC
TRBV6-1	-	TRBJ2-5	-	CASSEAKDYRKYQETQYF	TGTGCCAGCAGTGAAGCCAAGGACTACCGTAAATACCAAGAGACCCAGTACTTC